This entry is about one TCR beta chain. The sample is drawn from a study of PD-L1 blockade in urothelial cancer. Study details: Analyzed time points were 3 weeks (second dose) and 6 weeks after therapy began. T cells were recovered from blood samples at a median of 141,255.

The time point: pretreatment peripheral blood. The protocol was immunoSEQ multiplex PCR, while the TCRdb copy is restricted to in-frame clones and leaves out a portion. The data show about 74,000 clones, approximately 87% seen once. CDR3 length equals 18 residues. Germline trimming cut 3 bases from V and 0 bases from J; bases unmatched to any gene: 5. The germline CDR1 and CDR2 sequences are SGDLS and YYNGEE. The sequencing used PBMCs, collected around atezolizumab (anti-PD-L1) treatment. The rearrangement links TRBV9 to TRBJ2-1; 14 bases match TRBD2. The clonotype originates from a man aged 65 to 79 with urothelial cancer. CDR3 amino acids: CASSEGLAGASSYNEQFF. CDR3 sequence (DNA): TGTGCCAGCAGCGAGGGACTAGCGGGGGCTAGCTCCTACAATGAGCAGTTCTTC.